These T cell receptor beta chains were read from a single sample in a study of blood T cell repertoires in COVID-19. The protocol was immunoSEQ multiplex PCR, while the TCRdb copy is restricted to in-frame clones and leaves out a portion. The table has 150,000 to 200,000 clones, approximately 89% seen once. Sequencing input: PBMCs or T cells enriched from blood (not recorded which). The origin of the receptors is a woman aged 18-29 years who had recovered from COVID-19. Each CDR3 is given with its conserved first and last residue. Fields, in order: V gene, CDR3 length, CDR3 protein.

>TRBV4-1|13
CASSQVGTGGYTF
>TRBV19|16
CASSIALAGATDTQYF
>TRBV28|12
CASSLGRNEQFF
>TRBV15|14
CATSSRAGKNIQYF
>TRBV7-3|18
CASSCNPRTSLSAYEQYF
>TRBV18|15
CASSPSGTANTEAFF
>TRBV2|16
CASSVPGQGFDYGYTF
>TRBV24-1|15
CATSDQGQGGYEQYF
>TRBV25-1|13
CASIPRVGTEAFF
>TRBV4-1|16
CASSQGPVSRGEPQHF
>TRBV6-5|15
CALEAISSKTDEQFF
>TRBV2|15
CASKQDRDSSYEQYF
>TRBV9|12
CASSARTDTQYF
>TRBV7-9|17
CASSPPLFGRGNEKLFF
>TRBV19|16
CASSIAGTSGRETQYF
>TRBV19|14
CASSIDSGTDTQYF
>TRBV15|15
CATSRDGGEANEQFF
>TRBV29-1|11
CSVRTGVEQYF
>TRBV5-1|13
CASSLGQYYEQYF
>TRBV11-2|19
CASSLVGSRSASSGNTIYF
>TRBV7-9|15
CASSLGRLGQETQYF
>TRBV5-1|15
CASERGTGDTGELFF
>TRBV28|12
CASSLNRAEAFF
>TRBV4-2|15
CASSRLAGGRETQYF
>TRBV28|14
CASTSGSNPRGYTF
>TRBV5-4|15
CASSFGTSVGNEQFF
>TRBV27|12
CASSFRDQPQHF
>TRBV11-2|15
CASTWRGSTQETQYF
>TRBV4-1|16
CASSQDVGVGGNTIYF
>TRBV18|17
CASSPPGLAGGTGELFF
>TRBV14|15
CASSLTGGSADTQYF
>TRBV15|15
CATSRGTGRINIQYF
>TRBV7-2|13
CASSFLTLPEQFF
>TRBV2|14
CASSESQGRYEQYF
>TRBV3-1/TRBV3-2|13
CASSRGDGRKLFF
>TRBV6-1|15
CASSDSAGGPDTQYF
>TRBV9|16
CASSIRPAGGSETQYF
>TRBV7-7|15
CASSLDRTSGNTIYF
>TRBV9|16
CASSVGVAGLTDTQYF
>TRBV7-9|14
CASQGLADYNEQFF
>TRBV18|13
CASSTPQGETQYF
>TRBV9|17
CASSVGPRISNTGELFF
>TRBV18|16
CASSGGQGNVNSPLHF
>TRBV7-3|15
CASSPLTGRDPEAFF
>TRBV4-2|18
CASSQDRDRGVAVQPQHF
>TRBV4-2|15
CASSRGLAGAGELFF
>TRBV29-1|15
CSALPGAGVNNEQFF
>TRBV7-3|14
CASSSRGGADTQYF
>TRBV30|15
CAWSQVDTAIYGYTF